This T cell receptor beta chain was sequenced in a study of siplizumab effects on memory and regulatory T cells. Whole-study results and caveats: Proliferating siplizumab-cultured Tregs lacked confirmed suppressive function. Mappable alloreactive CD4+ clones averaged around 69% Treg-derived with siplizumab versus about 30% in controls. Contribution to the alloresponse seemed major for naive T cells, which also seemed more diverse than memory cells.

As for this clone: Its antigen remains unidentified.

Roughly 100,000 TCR templates were assayed per sample. TCRdb's table, derived via immunoSEQ multiplex PCR, lists solely in-frame clones and lacks some. The sample lists tens of thousands of clones; 95% to 97% were seen once. This CDR3 has 14 amino acids. Between the trimmed V and J ends, which lost 7 bases and 7 bases, there was a span of 17 bases. CDR1 ENHRY and CDR2 SYGVKD come from the germline V gene. The chain joins TRBV10-3 to TRBJ2-1; perhaps TRBD1 as D (6 bases). Sample: naive CD4+ T cells sorted from blood. This clonotype was sampled from a human donor in good health. In DNA, the CDR3 is TGTGCCATCAACCAACAGGGAAATGGGAATGAGCAGTTCTTC. Its protein is CAINQQGNGNEQFF.